This T cell receptor (beta chain) is from a study of cytomegalovirus exposure and HLA in healthy donors. Study-level information: From donors who were HLA-typed, an early data release held approximately 84 million unique TCRs. Study results and caveats: In vitro data verified a few CMV-associated chains as specific for CMV antigens.

In its sample, this clone was seen a few times. Its antigen is not known. Both 60 Vbeta primers and 13 Jbeta primers went into the PCR. Produced via immunoSEQ multiplex PCR; TCRdb's table is partial and in-frame only. Counted here are roughly 200,000 clones, around four fifths occurring once; the ten biggest clones make up less than 4.5%. CDR3 length: 14 residues. CDR1 and CDR2 (germline): GTSNPN, SVGIG (reference sequence). The ends lost 2 bases at V and 4 bases at J; junction bases unmatched: 6. The chain uses TRBV30 and TRBJ2-5; 8 nucleotides match TRBD2. What was sequenced was PBMCs. The TCR originated in a woman aged 60-70 years in good health and CMV-seropositive. CDR3 sequence: CAWSTGRAGETQYF. The CDR3 DNA is TGTGCCTGGAGTACCGGGAGGGCCGGAGAGACCCAGTACTTC.